This T cell receptor (beta chain) stems from a study of CXCR3-negative and CXCR3-positive naive CD8 T cells. The CDR3 has 13 amino acids. Germline-derived CDR1 and CDR2 are SGHVS and FNYEAQ. This clonotype is identified as medium-sized from frequency. Its cognate antigen is unknown. Study-wide results and limits: CXCR3-positive naive cells had TRB CDR3s that were more hydrophobic than CXCR3-negative naive cells had. Naive subsets had comparable surface CD5; TCR strength was inferred from TRB CDR3 properties. With respect to TRBV-TRBJ usage, naive CXCR3-negative and CXCR3-positive cells were similar; memory differed.

The TRB cDNA libraries were prepared by 5' RACE with UMI labels. With the 5' RACE reads reprocessed, TCRdb shows one record per CDR3 protein and no DNA. The sample's table shows about 6,900 distinct CDR3 sequences. The chain couples TRBV7-6 to TRBJ1-1; TCRdb's D call of TRBD1 is untestable without DNA. The TCR sequence derives from a human donor in good health. Some clones in this sample may be carry-over from other donors' samples. The specimen sequenced was naive CXCR3+ CD8+ T cells from blood. Subset reported: CD45RO-CCR7+CD27+CD95- naive CD8+ T cells expressing CXCR3 (TNR3+). CDR3 in amino acids: CASSSNRGWEAFF.